This T cell receptor beta chain originates from a study of shared clonotypes between healthy human individuals. Of note for this clone: Its antigen is as yet unknown.

As defined, naive CD8 cells were CD45RO-negative and positively selected for CCR7, with terminally differentiated effector memory CD45RA+ cells excluded. Clones were read by immunoSEQ multiplex PCR, and TCRdb kept only the in-frame ones, dropping some. The sample shows around 1.9 million clones, just over 90% of them seen only once. Study-wide results and limits: Sharing of clonotypes among donors was expected to vary with sequencing depth.

Germline V gene lookup returns CDR1 MDHEN and CDR2 SYDVKM. The V gene lost 2 bases and the J gene lost 2 bases, with 12 bases spanning the gap. The CDR3 extends over 15 amino acids. Sequencing was carried out using naive CD8+ T cells from PBMCs. The sequence was collected from a man aged 18 to 35 in good health. Some clones in this sample may be carry-over from other donors' samples. The rearrangement links TRBV28 to TRBJ2-5; a possible D gene is TRBD2 (5 bases). As DNA, the CDR3 is TGTGCCAGCAGTTTAGGGTCTAGCCCACAAGAGACCCAGTACTTC. It yields the protein CASSLGSSPQETQYF.